The rows below give T cell receptor beta chains drawn from one sample of a study of patients and donors after allogeneic stem cell transplantation. One entry per CDR3 protein results from TCRdb running MiXCR on the RT-PCR reads. Here the sample spans some 200,000 distinct CDR3 sequences, 41% being singletons. The sample consisted of blood, either unsorted or a sorted T cell fraction (not recorded which). The receptors were sampled from a human donor who was either an allogeneic HSCT recipient or a stem cell or donor lymphocyte infusion donor (not recorded which). It is not recorded whose cells these are; they may come from a transplant donor. CDR3s include the opening cysteine and the closing phenylalanine or tryptophan. Each record gives: clone size, D gene, V gene, J gene, CDR3 DNA, CDR3 protein. The D gene is left open where the match is weak. Clone size is shown for a subset of rows, as once, few, many or a class of expanded clone.

abundance: few; d_gene: -; v_gene: TRBV10-3; j_gene: TRBJ1-1; CDR3nt: TGTGCCATCAGTGATGTACACACTGAAGCTTTCTTT; CDR3aa: CAISDVHTEAFF
abundance: few; d_gene: -; v_gene: TRBV27; j_gene: TRBJ1-1; CDR3nt: TGTGCCAGCAGTTTACAGTTACAGGGAAGTACTGAAGCTTTCTTT; CDR3aa: CASSLQLQGSTEAFF
abundance: -; d_gene: -; v_gene: TRBV12-3/TRBV12-4; j_gene: TRBJ2-3; CDR3nt: TGTGCCAGCAGGGGAACCGGGCCCTGGAGCACAGATACGCAGTATTTT; CDR3aa: CASRGTGPWSTDTQYF
abundance: -; d_gene: -; v_gene: TRBV5-1; j_gene: TRBJ2-1; CDR3nt: TGCGCCAGCAGCTTAACGGACTCTTCCTTCTACAATGAGCAGTTCTTC; CDR3aa: CASSLTDSSFYNEQFF
abundance: -; d_gene: TRBD1; v_gene: TRBV12-3/TRBV12-4; j_gene: TRBJ1-6; CDR3nt: TGTGCCAGCAGTTCATTACAGGGGAATAATTCACCCCTCCACTTT; CDR3aa: CASSSLQGNNSPLHF
abundance: many; d_gene: TRBD1; v_gene: TRBV3-1; j_gene: TRBJ1-1; CDR3nt: TGTGCCAGCAGCCATGAATATGACAGGGGAGACACTGAAGCTTTCTTT; CDR3aa: CASSHEYDRGDTEAFF
abundance: -; d_gene: TRBD2; v_gene: TRBV27; j_gene: TRBJ2-7; CDR3nt: TGTGCCAGCAGTTTATCACTAGCGGGAGGTTACGAGCAGTACTTC; CDR3aa: CASSLSLAGGYEQYF
abundance: few; d_gene: TRBD2; v_gene: TRBV27; j_gene: TRBJ2-7; CDR3nt: TGTGCCAGCAGTTTACTTAGCGGGTCCTACGAGCAGTACTTC; CDR3aa: CASSLLSGSYEQYF
abundance: few; d_gene: TRBD1; v_gene: TRBV25-1; j_gene: TRBJ1-5; CDR3nt: TGTGCCAGCAAGGACAGGCCCAATCAGCCCCAGCATTTT; CDR3aa: CASKDRPNQPQHF
abundance: -; d_gene: -; v_gene: TRBV7-9; j_gene: TRBJ2-1; CDR3nt: TGTGCCAGCAGCCCGACGGGGGACTCTCGGGGTGAGCAGTTCTTC; CDR3aa: CASSPTGDSRGEQFF
abundance: few; d_gene: -; v_gene: TRBV29-1; j_gene: TRBJ1-2; CDR3nt: TGCAGCGTCGGGGACCGCGGCTCATCCCTTGAATATGGCTACACCTTC; CDR3aa: CSVGDRGSSLEYGYTF
abundance: -; d_gene: TRBD2; v_gene: TRBV7-6; j_gene: TRBJ2-7; CDR3nt: TGTGCCAGCAGCTTAGGGGAGACTAGCGGTTCTAGCTCCTACGAGCAGTACTTC; CDR3aa: CASSLGETSGSSSYEQYF
abundance: -; d_gene: TRBD1; v_gene: TRBV12-3/TRBV12-4; j_gene: TRBJ1-5; CDR3nt: TGTGCCAGCAGTTTAAGGGGGCTCAGTCAGCCCCAGCATTTT; CDR3aa: CASSLRGLSQPQHF
abundance: -; d_gene: TRBD1; v_gene: TRBV9; j_gene: TRBJ1-1; CDR3nt: TGTGCCAGCAGCTTTGGACAGGGCTTCATGAACACTGAAGCTTTCTTT; CDR3aa: CASSFGQGFMNTEAFF
abundance: -; d_gene: -; v_gene: TRBV18; j_gene: TRBJ2-2; CDR3nt: TGTGCCAGCTCACTACCGACAGGGAGGAATACCGGGGAGCTGTTTTTT; CDR3aa: CASSLPTGRNTGELFF
abundance: once; d_gene: TRBD2; v_gene: TRBV5-5; j_gene: TRBJ2-1; CDR3nt: TGTGCCAGCAGCCTGACTAGCCCCACGGCCTACAATGAGCAGTTCTTC; CDR3aa: CASSLTSPTAYNEQFF
abundance: -; d_gene: -; v_gene: TRBV4-2; j_gene: TRBJ2-1; CDR3nt: TGTGCCAGCAGCCAGGATAACTTCAATGAGCAGTTCTTC; CDR3aa: CASSQDNFNEQFF
abundance: -; d_gene: TRBD1; v_gene: TRBV15; j_gene: TRBJ1-1; CDR3nt: TGTGCCACCAGCAGAATGGGACAGCTGGTCACTGAAGCTTTCTTT; CDR3aa: CATSRMGQLVTEAFF
abundance: -; d_gene: -; v_gene: TRBV24-1; j_gene: TRBJ2-1; CDR3nt: TGTGCCACCAGTGAAAGGGGGGATGAGCAGTTCTTC; CDR3aa: CATSERGDEQFF
abundance: few; d_gene: TRBD2; v_gene: TRBV7-9; j_gene: TRBJ2-7; CDR3nt: TGTGCCAGCAGCCGGACTAGCCAGGCCCCCTACGAGCAGTACTTC; CDR3aa: CASSRTSQAPYEQYF
abundance: -; d_gene: -; v_gene: TRBV7-9; j_gene: TRBJ2-7; CDR3nt: TGTGCCAGCAGCTTATTGGGGGGGCCCAACGAGCAGTACTTC; CDR3aa: CASSLLGGPNEQYF
abundance: -; d_gene: -; v_gene: TRBV27; j_gene: TRBJ2-1; CDR3nt: TGTGCCAGCAGCCTACGCTGGGGACTTTCCTACAATGAGCAGTTCTTC; CDR3aa: CASSLRWGLSYNEQFF
abundance: -; d_gene: -; v_gene: TRBV20-1; j_gene: TRBJ1-3; CDR3nt: TGCAGTGCTAGAGATCGCGGGCGCGGAAACACCATATATTTT; CDR3aa: CSARDRGRGNTIYF
abundance: few; d_gene: -; v_gene: TRBV7-2; j_gene: TRBJ2-2; CDR3nt: TGTGCCAGCACCGGACGGACCCACCTACTCGGGGAGCTGTTTTTT; CDR3aa: CASTGRTHLLGELFF
abundance: -; d_gene: -; v_gene: TRBV5-1; j_gene: TRBJ2-2; CDR3nt: TGCGCCAGCAGCTGGGGACGAGGGGAGCTGTTTTTT; CDR3aa: CASSWGRGELFF
abundance: -; d_gene: -; v_gene: TRBV19; j_gene: TRBJ2-2; CDR3nt: TGTGCCAGTACCCAGCGGGCGAACACCGGGGAGCTGTTTTTT; CDR3aa: CASTQRANTGELFF
abundance: -; d_gene: TRBD2; v_gene: TRBV11-3; j_gene: TRBJ2-2; CDR3nt: TGTGCCAGCAGCATGACTAGCCTGGGCACCGGGGAGCTGTTTTTT; CDR3aa: CASSMTSLGTGELFF
abundance: few; d_gene: -; v_gene: TRBV6-6; j_gene: TRBJ1-1; CDR3nt: TGTGCCAGCAGTCACCCTGCCCGGGGGAACACTGAAGCTTTCTTT; CDR3aa: CASSHPARGNTEAFF
abundance: few; d_gene: -; v_gene: TRBV28; j_gene: TRBJ1-1; CDR3nt: TGTGCCAGCAGCCGCATCGACAGGCTGGACACTGAAGCTTTCTTT; CDR3aa: CASSRIDRLDTEAFF
abundance: few; d_gene: -; v_gene: TRBV2; j_gene: TRBJ2-7; CDR3nt: TGTGCCAGCAGTGACACCTCGGAGGAGCAGTACTTC; CDR3aa: CASSDTSEEQYF
abundance: few; d_gene: -; v_gene: TRBV5-6; j_gene: TRBJ2-1; CDR3nt: TGTGCCAGCAGCTCGGGACTCCACAATGAGCAGTTCTTC; CDR3aa: CASSSGLHNEQFF
abundance: -; d_gene: -; v_gene: TRBV7-2; j_gene: TRBJ1-2; CDR3nt: TGTGCCAGCAGCTTGGGCAGCGCTAACTATGGCTACACCTTC; CDR3aa: CASSLGSANYGYTF
abundance: -; d_gene: -; v_gene: TRBV13; j_gene: TRBJ2-3; CDR3nt: TGTGCCAGCACCCTTCCGGGGGATACGCAGTATTTT; CDR3aa: CASTLPGDTQYF
abundance: -; d_gene: -; v_gene: TRBV5-1; j_gene: TRBJ2-5; CDR3nt: TGCGCCAGCAGCTTGCGAGGGAGTCGAGAGACCCAGTACTTC; CDR3aa: CASSLRGSRETQYF
abundance: -; d_gene: -; v_gene: TRBV9; j_gene: TRBJ2-1; CDR3nt: TGTGCCAGCAGCGTCGGGGACCCTTACAATGAGCAGTTCTTC; CDR3aa: CASSVGDPYNEQFF
abundance: -; d_gene: -; v_gene: TRBV20-1; j_gene: TRBJ2-3; CDR3nt: TGCAGTGCTAGGGTAGCGCGGAGCACAGATACGCAGTATTTT; CDR3aa: CSARVARSTDTQYF
abundance: -; d_gene: -; v_gene: TRBV4-3; j_gene: TRBJ2-7; CDR3nt: TGCGCCAGCAGCCAAGAAATCACAGGGTTGGACGAGCAGTACTTC; CDR3aa: CASSQEITGLDEQYF
abundance: few; d_gene: -; v_gene: TRBV5-5; j_gene: TRBJ1-5; CDR3nt: TGTGCCAGCAGCTGGGAAGGCAGGGGCGTTCAGCCCCAGCATTTT; CDR3aa: CASSWEGRGVQPQHF
abundance: -; d_gene: -; v_gene: TRBV9; j_gene: TRBJ2-2; CDR3nt: TGTGCCAGCAGCGCGCCCGCCAGGATAGAAAATACCGGGGAGCTGTTTTTT; CDR3aa: CASSAPARIENTGELFF
abundance: -; d_gene: TRBD1; v_gene: TRBV28; j_gene: TRBJ1-1; CDR3nt: TGTGCCAGCAGTTCGTCCAGACAGGGGGAAGGGAACACTGAAGCTTTCTTT; CDR3aa: CASSSSRQGEGNTEAFF
abundance: once; d_gene: -; v_gene: TRBV20-1; j_gene: TRBJ2-7; CDR3nt: TGCAGTGCTAGTCGGCCCCTGGGGCTTGCCTACGAGCAGTACTTC; CDR3aa: CSASRPLGLAYEQYF
abundance: -; d_gene: -; v_gene: TRBV6-5; j_gene: TRBJ2-1; CDR3nt: TGTGCCAGCAGTCGGGAAAGCTCCTACAATGAGCAGTTCTTC; CDR3aa: CASSRESSYNEQFF
abundance: -; d_gene: TRBD2; v_gene: TRBV5-6; j_gene: TRBJ2-1; CDR3nt: TGTGCCAGCAGCTTGGCTATTAGCGGGGAACGTCACAATGAGCAGTTCTTC; CDR3aa: CASSLAISGERHNEQFF
abundance: -; d_gene: TRBD1; v_gene: TRBV7-9; j_gene: TRBJ2-1; CDR3nt: TGTGCCAGCAGCTTTCCAGGGGGCCACTTTCCCTACAATGAGCAGTTCTTC; CDR3aa: CASSFPGGHFPYNEQFF
abundance: -; d_gene: TRBD2; v_gene: TRBV29-1; j_gene: TRBJ2-7; CDR3nt: TGCAGCGTGGGACTAGGGTCCCTAGAGCAGTACTTC; CDR3aa: CSVGLGSLEQYF
abundance: -; d_gene: -; v_gene: TRBV6-5; j_gene: TRBJ2-1; CDR3nt: TGTGCCAGCAGTTACAAGGGGCCCCGCTCCTACAATGAGCAGTTCTTC; CDR3aa: CASSYKGPRSYNEQFF
abundance: -; d_gene: -; v_gene: TRBV4-3; j_gene: TRBJ2-1; CDR3nt: TGCGCCAGCAGCCAAGATCACCAAAGCTCCTACAATGAGCAGTTCTTC; CDR3aa: CASSQDHQSSYNEQFF
abundance: -; d_gene: TRBD1; v_gene: TRBV9; j_gene: TRBJ1-2; CDR3nt: TGTGCCAGCAGCCTAGCCGGGACAGGGTATCCTCACTATGGCTACACCTTC; CDR3aa: CASSLAGTGYPHYGYTF
abundance: -; d_gene: -; v_gene: TRBV9; j_gene: TRBJ2-2; CDR3nt: TGTGCCAGCAGCGTGGGAAGTCTGGTAACCGGGGAGCTGTTTTTT; CDR3aa: CASSVGSLVTGELFF
abundance: few; d_gene: TRBD2; v_gene: TRBV5-1; j_gene: TRBJ2-7; CDR3nt: TGCGCCAGCAGTTCCCTTCTAGCGGGAAATACCTACGAGCAGTACTTC; CDR3aa: CASSSLLAGNTYEQYF
abundance: -; d_gene: -; v_gene: TRBV7-9; j_gene: TRBJ1-1; CDR3nt: TGTGCCAGCAGCCTCGGACACGAAGCTTTCTTT; CDR3aa: CASSLGHEAFF
abundance: -; d_gene: TRBD2; v_gene: TRBV19; j_gene: TRBJ2-1; CDR3nt: TGTGCCAGTAGTCCCCAGCGGGAGCTCTCCAATGAGCAGTTCTTC; CDR3aa: CASSPQRELSNEQFF
abundance: -; d_gene: TRBD1; v_gene: TRBV29-1; j_gene: TRBJ2-2; CDR3nt: TGCAGCGTCTTGGGACAGGGTGGAACCGGGGAGCTGTTTTTT; CDR3aa: CSVLGQGGTGELFF
abundance: -; d_gene: TRBD2; v_gene: TRBV12-3/TRBV12-4; j_gene: TRBJ2-3; CDR3nt: TGTGCCAGCAGTTGGCGGGGGGCAGATACGCAGTATTTT; CDR3aa: CASSWRGADTQYF
abundance: -; d_gene: TRBD1; v_gene: TRBV12-3/TRBV12-4; j_gene: TRBJ1-1; CDR3nt: TGTGCCAGCAGCCACGACAGGGGCCGGAGCACTGAAGCTTTCTTT; CDR3aa: CASSHDRGRSTEAFF
abundance: -; d_gene: TRBD1; v_gene: TRBV7-2; j_gene: TRBJ1-3; CDR3nt: TGTGCCAGCAGGGACAGGGGGCCAGGAAACACCATATATTTT; CDR3aa: CASRDRGPGNTIYF
abundance: -; d_gene: -; v_gene: TRBV12-3/TRBV12-4; j_gene: TRBJ2-3; CDR3nt: TGTGCCAGCAGTTTAGCCCCCATGGGTGTTGATACGCAGTATTTT; CDR3aa: CASSLAPMGVDTQYF
abundance: few; d_gene: -; v_gene: TRBV7-2; j_gene: TRBJ1-1; CDR3nt: TGTGCCAGCAGTTTCCTAGGGACCACTGAAGCTTTCTTT; CDR3aa: CASSFLGTTEAFF